This TCR beta chain stems from a study of a mutant IDH1 vaccine in newly diagnosed glioma. About this clone itself: Its antigen is still unknown.

Specified time point: week 47, end of study. Vaccination used 300 ug of mutant IDH1 20-mer peptide per dose, with topical imiquimod. The method was immunoSEQ multiplex PCR; TCRdb's version includes in-frame clones alone and lacks a portion of them. Altogether approximately 100,000 clones are present, nearly 90% being singletons, with the ten largest covering 0.77%. CDR1 and CDR2 (germline): WSHSY, SAAADI. J lost 1 base, V lost 6 bases, and 5 bases had no gene match. This CDR3 comprises 14 residues. The source is a woman aged 50 to 60 with glioma. The sequences come from PBMCs, collected from a glioma patient whose treatment included an IDH1 peptide vaccine. The J gene is TRBJ1-1, the V gene TRBV10-2, with 7 bases fitting TRBD1. The chain's CDR3 is CASSPRQGNTEAFF. CDR3 DNA: TGCGCCAGCAGCCCGAGACAGGGGAACACTGAAGCTTTCTTT.